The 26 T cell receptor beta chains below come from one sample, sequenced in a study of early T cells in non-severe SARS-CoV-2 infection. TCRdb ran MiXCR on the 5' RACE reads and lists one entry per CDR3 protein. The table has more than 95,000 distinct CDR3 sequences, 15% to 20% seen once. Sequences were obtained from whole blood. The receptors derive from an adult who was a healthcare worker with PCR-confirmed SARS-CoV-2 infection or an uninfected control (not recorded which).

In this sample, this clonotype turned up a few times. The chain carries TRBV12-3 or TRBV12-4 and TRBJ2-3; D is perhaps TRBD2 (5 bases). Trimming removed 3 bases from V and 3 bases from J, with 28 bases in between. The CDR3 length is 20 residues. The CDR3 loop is CASSFVRGPVDLGRTDTQYF. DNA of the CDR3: TGTGCCAGCAGTTTTGTCCGAGGGCCGGTGGATCTCGGTCGAACAGATACGCAGTATTTT.

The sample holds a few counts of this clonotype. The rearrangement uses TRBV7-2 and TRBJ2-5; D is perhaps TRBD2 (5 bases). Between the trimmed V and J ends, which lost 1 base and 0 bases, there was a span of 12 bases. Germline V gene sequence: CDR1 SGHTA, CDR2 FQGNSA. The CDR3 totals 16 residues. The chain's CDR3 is CASSLDWGANQETQYF. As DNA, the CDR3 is TGTGCCAGCAGCTTAGATTGGGGAGCCAACCAAGAGACCCAGTACTTC. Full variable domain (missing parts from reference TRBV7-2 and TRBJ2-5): GAGVSQSPSNKVTEKGKDVELRCDPISGHTALYWYRQSLGQGLEFLIYFQGNSAPDKSGLPSDRFSAERTGGSVSTLTIQRTQQEDSAVYLCASSLDWGANQETQYFGPGTRLLVL.

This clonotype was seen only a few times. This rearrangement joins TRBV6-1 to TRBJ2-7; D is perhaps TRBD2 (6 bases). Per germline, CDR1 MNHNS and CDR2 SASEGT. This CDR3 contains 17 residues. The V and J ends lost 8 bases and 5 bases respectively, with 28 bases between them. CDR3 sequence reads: CASLEVGGGAERDEQYF. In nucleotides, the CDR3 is TGTGCCAGCCTGGAGGTTGGTGGAGGGGCCGAAAGGGACGAGCAGTACTTC.

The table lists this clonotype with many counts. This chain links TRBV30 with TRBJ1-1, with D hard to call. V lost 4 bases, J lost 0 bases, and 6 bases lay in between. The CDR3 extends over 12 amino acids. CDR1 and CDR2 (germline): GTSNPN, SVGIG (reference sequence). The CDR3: CAWTQLNTEAFF. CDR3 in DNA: TGTGCCTGGACTCAGTTGAACACTGAAGCTTTCTTT.

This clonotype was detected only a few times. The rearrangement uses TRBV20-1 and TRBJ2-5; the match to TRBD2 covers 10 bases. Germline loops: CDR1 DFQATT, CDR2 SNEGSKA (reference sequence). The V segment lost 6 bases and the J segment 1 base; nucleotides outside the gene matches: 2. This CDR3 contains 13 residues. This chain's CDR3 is CSARLAGQETQYF. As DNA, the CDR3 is TGCAGTGCAAGACTAGCGGGCCAAGAGACCCAGTACTTC.

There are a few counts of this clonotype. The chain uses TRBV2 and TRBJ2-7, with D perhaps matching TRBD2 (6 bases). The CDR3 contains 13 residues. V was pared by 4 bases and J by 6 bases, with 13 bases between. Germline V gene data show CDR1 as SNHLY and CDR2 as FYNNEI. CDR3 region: CASSGGAFREQYF. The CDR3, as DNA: TGTGCCAGCAGTGGCGGGGCCTTTCGCGAGCAGTACTTC.

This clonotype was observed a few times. In nucleotides, the CDR3 is TGCAGTGCTAGAGACCCTCCGGGGGAGACCCAGTACTTC. Translation: CSARDPPGETQYF. This chain links TRBV20-1 with TRBJ2-5; D perhaps matches TRBD2 (5 bases). Germline V gene sequence: CDR1 DFQATT, CDR2 SNEGSKA (reference sequence). Trimming took off 0 bases at V and 5 bases at J, with 10 bases between the two ends. The CDR3 has 13 residues.

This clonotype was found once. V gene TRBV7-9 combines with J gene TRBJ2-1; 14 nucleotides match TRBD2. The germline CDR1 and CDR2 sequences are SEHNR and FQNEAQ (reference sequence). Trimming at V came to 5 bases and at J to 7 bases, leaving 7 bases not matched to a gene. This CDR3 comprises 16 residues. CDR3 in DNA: TGTGCCAGCAGCCGGGGGACTAGCGGGAGATCAAATGAGCAGTTCTTC. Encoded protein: CASSRGTSGRSNEQFF.

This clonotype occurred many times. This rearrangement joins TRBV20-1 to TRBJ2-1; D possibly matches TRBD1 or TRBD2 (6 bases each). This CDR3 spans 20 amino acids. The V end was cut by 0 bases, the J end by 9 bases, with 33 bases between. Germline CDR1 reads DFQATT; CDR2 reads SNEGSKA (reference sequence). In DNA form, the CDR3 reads TGCAGTGCTAGAGATACCCAGGAGGGGCAGGGGCTAGTATCCTACGGTGAGCAGTTCTTC. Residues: CSARDTQEGQGLVSYGEQFF.

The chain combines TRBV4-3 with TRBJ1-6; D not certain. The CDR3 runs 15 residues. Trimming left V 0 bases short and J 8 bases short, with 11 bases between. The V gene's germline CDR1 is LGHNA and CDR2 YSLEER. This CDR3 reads CASSQDRSWDSPLHF. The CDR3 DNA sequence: TGCGCCAGCAGCCAAGATCGTAGCTGGGATTCACCCCTCCACTTT.

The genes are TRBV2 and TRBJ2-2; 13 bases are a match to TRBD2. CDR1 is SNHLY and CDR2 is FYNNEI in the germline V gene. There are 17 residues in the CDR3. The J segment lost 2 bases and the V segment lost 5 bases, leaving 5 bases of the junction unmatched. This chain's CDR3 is CASSRTSGSYNTGELFF. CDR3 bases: TGTGCCAGCAGTCGGACTAGCGGGAGCTACAACACCGGGGAGCTGTTTTTT.

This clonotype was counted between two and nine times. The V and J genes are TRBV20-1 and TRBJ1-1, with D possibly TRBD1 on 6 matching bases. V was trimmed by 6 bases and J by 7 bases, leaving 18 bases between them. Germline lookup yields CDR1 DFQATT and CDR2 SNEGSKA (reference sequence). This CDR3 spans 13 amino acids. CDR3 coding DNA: TGCAGTGCGACACAGGGCGATGATAATGAAGCTTTCTTT. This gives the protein CSATQGDDNEAFF.

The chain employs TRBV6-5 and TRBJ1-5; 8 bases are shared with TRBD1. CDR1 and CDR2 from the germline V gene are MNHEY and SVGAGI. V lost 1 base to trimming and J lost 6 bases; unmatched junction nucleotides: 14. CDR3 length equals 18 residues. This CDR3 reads CASSYYPPGTGGIQPQHF. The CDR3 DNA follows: TGTGCCAGCAGTTACTACCCGCCTGGGACAGGCGGTATTCAGCCCCAGCATTTT.

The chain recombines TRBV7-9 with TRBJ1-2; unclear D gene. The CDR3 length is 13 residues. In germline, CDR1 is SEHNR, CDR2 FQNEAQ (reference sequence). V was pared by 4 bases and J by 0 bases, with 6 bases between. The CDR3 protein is CASSSKTNYGYTF. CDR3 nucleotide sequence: TGTGCCAGCAGCTCAAAGACTAACTATGGCTACACCTTC.

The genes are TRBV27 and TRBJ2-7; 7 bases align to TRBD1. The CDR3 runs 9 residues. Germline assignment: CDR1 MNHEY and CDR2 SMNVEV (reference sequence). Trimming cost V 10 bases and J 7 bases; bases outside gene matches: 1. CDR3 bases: TGTGCCACCAGGGGGGAGCAGTACTTC. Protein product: CATRGEQYF.

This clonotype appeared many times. CDR3 loop: CASSLVGGEQFF. CDR3 bases: TGTGCCAGCAGCTTGGTGGGAGGCGAGCAGTTCTTC. This chain joins TRBV7-2 and TRBJ2-1, with a tentative D call TRBD2 (6 bases). The V and J ends lost 3 bases and 10 bases respectively, with 10 bases between them. CDR1 is SGHTA, CDR2 FQGNSA, per germline. The CDR3 totals 12 residues.

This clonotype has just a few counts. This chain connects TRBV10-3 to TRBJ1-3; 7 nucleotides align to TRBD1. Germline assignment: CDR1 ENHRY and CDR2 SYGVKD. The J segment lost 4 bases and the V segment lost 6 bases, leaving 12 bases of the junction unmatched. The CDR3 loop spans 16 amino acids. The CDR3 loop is CAISQMTGLRGNTIYF. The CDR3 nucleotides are TGTGCCATCAGCCAAATGACAGGGCTCCGAGGAAACACCATATATTTT.

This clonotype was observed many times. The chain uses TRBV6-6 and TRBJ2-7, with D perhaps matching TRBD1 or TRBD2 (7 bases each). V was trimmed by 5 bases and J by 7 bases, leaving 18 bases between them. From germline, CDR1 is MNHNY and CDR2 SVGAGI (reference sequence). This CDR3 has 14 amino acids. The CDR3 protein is CASSMDNRGGEQYF. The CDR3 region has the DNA TGTGCCAGCAGTATGGACAACAGGGGAGGGGAGCAGTACTTC.

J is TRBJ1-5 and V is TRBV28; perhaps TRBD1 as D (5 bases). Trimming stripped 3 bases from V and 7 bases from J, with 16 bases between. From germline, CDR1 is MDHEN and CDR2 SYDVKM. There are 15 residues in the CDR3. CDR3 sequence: CASSFPADGGQPQHF. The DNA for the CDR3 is TGTGCCAGCAGTTTCCCCGCGGACGGGGGGCAGCCCCAGCATTTT.

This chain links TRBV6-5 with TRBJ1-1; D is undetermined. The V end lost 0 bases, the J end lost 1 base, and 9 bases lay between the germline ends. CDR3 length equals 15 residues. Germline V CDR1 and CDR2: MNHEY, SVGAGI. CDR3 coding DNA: TGTGCCAGCAGTTACTCTGGGTTGAAGAACACTGAAGCTTTCTTT. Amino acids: CASSYSGLKNTEAFF.

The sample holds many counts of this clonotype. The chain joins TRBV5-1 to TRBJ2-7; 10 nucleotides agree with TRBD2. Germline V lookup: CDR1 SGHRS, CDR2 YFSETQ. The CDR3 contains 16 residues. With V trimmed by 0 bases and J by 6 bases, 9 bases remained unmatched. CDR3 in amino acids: CASSLGAGTSDGEQYF. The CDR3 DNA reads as TGCGCCAGCAGCTTGGGGGCCGGGACTAGCGACGGCGAGCAGTACTTC.

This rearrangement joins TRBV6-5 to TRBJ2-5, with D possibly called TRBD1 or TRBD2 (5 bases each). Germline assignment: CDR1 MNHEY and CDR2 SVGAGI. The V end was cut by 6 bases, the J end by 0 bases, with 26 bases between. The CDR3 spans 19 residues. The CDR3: CASSPTSAGSGGYQETQYF. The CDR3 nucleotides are TGTGCCAGCAGCCCGACGTCGGCCGGTAGTGGGGGATACCAAGAGACCCAGTACTTC.

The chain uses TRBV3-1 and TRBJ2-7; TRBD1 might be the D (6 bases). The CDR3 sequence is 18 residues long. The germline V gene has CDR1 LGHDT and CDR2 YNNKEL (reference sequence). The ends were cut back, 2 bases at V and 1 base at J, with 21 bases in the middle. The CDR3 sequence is CASSQQYSTGTSSYEQYF. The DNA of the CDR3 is TGTGCCAGCAGCCAACAATATTCAACCGGGACATCGTCCTACGAGCAGTACTTC.

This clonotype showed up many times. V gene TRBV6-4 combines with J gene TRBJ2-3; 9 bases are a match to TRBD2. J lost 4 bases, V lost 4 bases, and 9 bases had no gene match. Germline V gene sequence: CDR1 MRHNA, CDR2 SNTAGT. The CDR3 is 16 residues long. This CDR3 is CASSAVAGDAADTQYF. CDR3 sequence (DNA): TGTGCCAGCAGTGCGGTAGCGGGGGATGCGGCAGATACGCAGTATTTT.

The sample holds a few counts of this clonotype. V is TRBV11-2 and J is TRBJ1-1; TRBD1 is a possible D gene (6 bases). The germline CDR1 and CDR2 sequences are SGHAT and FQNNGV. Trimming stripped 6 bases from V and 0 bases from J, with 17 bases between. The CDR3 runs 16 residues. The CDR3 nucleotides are TGTGCCAGCAGACAATGGGGGGGGCTTTTGAACACTGAAGCTTTCTTT. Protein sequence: CASRQWGGLLNTEAFF.

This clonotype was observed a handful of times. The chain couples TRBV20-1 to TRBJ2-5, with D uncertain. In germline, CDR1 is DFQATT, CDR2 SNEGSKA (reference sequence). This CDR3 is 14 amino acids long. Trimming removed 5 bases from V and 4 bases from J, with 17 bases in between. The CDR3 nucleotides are TGCAGTGCTCACCCGGGCGTCACGGGAGAGACCCAGTACTTC. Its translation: CSAHPGVTGETQYF.